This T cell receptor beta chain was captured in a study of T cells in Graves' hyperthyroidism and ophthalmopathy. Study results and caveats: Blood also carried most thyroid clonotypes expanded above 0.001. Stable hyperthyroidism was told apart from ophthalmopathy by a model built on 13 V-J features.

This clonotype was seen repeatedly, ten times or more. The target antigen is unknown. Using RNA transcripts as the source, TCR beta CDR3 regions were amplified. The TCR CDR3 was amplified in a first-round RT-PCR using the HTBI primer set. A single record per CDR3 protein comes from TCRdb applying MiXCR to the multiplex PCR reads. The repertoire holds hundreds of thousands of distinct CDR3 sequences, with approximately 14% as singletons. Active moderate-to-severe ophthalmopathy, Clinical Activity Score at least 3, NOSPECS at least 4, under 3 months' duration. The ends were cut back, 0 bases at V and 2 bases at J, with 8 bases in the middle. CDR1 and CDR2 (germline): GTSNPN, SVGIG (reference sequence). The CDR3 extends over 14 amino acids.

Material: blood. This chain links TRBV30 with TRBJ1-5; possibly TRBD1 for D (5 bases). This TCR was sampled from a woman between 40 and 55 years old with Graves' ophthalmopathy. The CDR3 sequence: CAWSVIGGNQPQHF. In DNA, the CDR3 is TGTGCCTGGAGTGTAATAGGGGGCAATCAGCCCCAGCATTTT.